This T cell receptor beta chain was profiled in a study of blood T cell repertoires in COVID-19. Study context: COVID-19 samples, acute and convalescent, were from the United States, Italy and Spain. In each case, the material was cDNA or gDNA derived from T cells, B-cell-depleted T cells, or PBMCs.

The data were produced by immunoSEQ multiplex PCR, yet TCRdb's version contains in-frame clones alone and is incomplete. The sample has roughly 97,000 clones, roughly nine tenths seen once. The source is a human donor in a cohort sampled during active COVID-19. Sequencing was performed on peripheral blood.

The CDR3 is CASSPHPEKGPNSPLHF. The CDR3 DNA reads TGCGCCAGCAGCCCGCACCCTGAAAAGGGGCCTAATTCACCCCTCCACTTT. The chain uses TRBV4-1 and TRBJ1-6; D is possibly TRBD1 (5 bases). Trimming pared 4 bases from V and 6 bases from J, leaving 19 bases between. Germline V gene data show CDR1 as MGHRA and CDR2 as YSYEKL. There are 17 residues in the CDR3.